This passage covers 10 T cell receptor beta chains from one sample sequenced in a study of low-dose radiotherapy and immunotherapy resistance in tumors. TRAV- and TRBV-specific primers, spanning alpha and beta chains, primed first-strand cDNA. Amplification of TCRs used a constant-region primer and V-primer adapter for approximately 19 PCR cycles. TCRdb called the reads again in MiXCR, with one record for every CDR3 protein. This sample has 10,000 to 15,000 distinct CDR3 sequences, with around four fifths found just once. All receptors come from a human donor with advanced metastatic prostate, ovarian, gallbladder or colorectal cancer (not recorded which). This table probably holds off-target reads from a library built for another chain.

This clonotype has just a few counts. The CDR3 nucleotides are TGTGCCAGCAGACGAGCGGGAGGGCCTTACAATGAGCAGTTCTTC. As protein: CASRRAGGPYNEQFF. The chain is built from TRBV6-5 and TRBJ2-1, with TRBD2 matching 10 bases. Germline CDR1 is MNHEY and CDR2 is SVGAGI. The CDR3 consists of 15 residues. V lost 6 bases, J lost 4 bases, and 6 bases stayed unmatched.

This chain joins TRBV7-2 and TRBJ2-3, with TRBD1 matching 7 bases. CDR3 size: 13 residues. Germline V gene lookup returns CDR1 SGHTA and CDR2 FQGNSA. The V and J ends lost 4 bases and 9 bases, in that order; junction bases with no gene match: 7. The CDR3 reads CASSSQGLGTQYF. The CDR3 DNA reads as TGTGCCAGCAGCTCACAGGGGCTCGGGACGCAGTATTTT. The variable domain in full, with the rest retrieved from reference TRBV7-2 and TRBJ2-3, is GAGVSQSPSNKVTEKGKDVELRCDPISGHTALYWYRQSLGQGLEFLIYFQGNSAPDKSGLPSDRFSAERTGGSVSTLTIQRTQQEDSAVYLCASSSQGLGTQYFGPGTRLTVL.

The chain has TRBV29-1 and TRBJ1-3; TRBD1 matches at 7 bases. Germline-derived CDR1 and CDR2 are SQVTM and ANQGSEA. This CDR3 has 11 amino acids. V lost 6 bases to trimming and J lost 4 bases; unmatched junction nucleotides: 0. CDR3 sequence reads: CSVGQGNTIYF. The CDR3 coding sequence is TGCAGCGTGGGACAGGGAAACACCATATATTTT.

This sequence joins TRBV6-2 or TRBV6-3 and TRBJ2-1; 8 bases are a match to TRBD2. The CDR3 has 15 residues. The germline V gene has CDR1 MNHEY and CDR2 SVGEGT. Trimming cost V 4 bases and J 2 bases; bases outside gene matches: 4. In nucleotides, the CDR3 is TGTGCCAGCAGTTCCGGGAGGGCCCCCTACAATGAGCAGTTCTTC. Protein sequence: CASSSGRAPYNEQFF.

CDR3 sequence reads: CASSSGTGVCQPQHF. In DNA, the CDR3 is TGTGCCAGCAGTTCCGGGACAGGCGTTTGTCAGCCCCAGCATTTT. The chain joins TRBV28 to TRBJ1-5; 8 bases are a match to TRBD1. Germline V gene lookup returns CDR1 MDHEN and CDR2 SYDVKM. The V segment lost 4 bases and the J segment 6 bases; nucleotides outside the gene matches: 8. This CDR3 is built from 15 residues.

The rearrangement links TRBV12-3 or TRBV12-4 to TRBJ1-1; D is unresolved. Trimming cost V 5 bases and J 0 bases, with 7 bases left between them. This CDR3 region has 13 residues. CDR3 DNA: TGTGCCAGCAGTCAACAATTGAACACTGAAGCTTTCTTT. The encoded protein is CASSQQLNTEAFF.

The chain uses TRBV5-1 and TRBJ2-2; D is perhaps TRBD1 (5 bases). In germline, CDR1 is SGHRS, CDR2 YFSETQ. There are 15 residues in the CDR3. Trimming stripped 0 bases from V and 4 bases from J, with 10 bases between. CDR3 residues: CASSLVGDTTGELFF. The CDR3 DNA sequence: TGCGCCAGCAGCTTGGTAGGGGATACCACCGGGGAGCTGTTTTTT.

As regards this clonotype: Its ends do not fully match the called genes, so a read error is possible. V is TRBV20-1 and J is TRBJ2-6; D uncertain. CDR1 DFQATT and CDR2 SNEGSKA come from the germline V gene (reference sequence). The CDR3 is 10 residues long. The CDR3 DNA sequence: TGCAGTGCTAGAGATCCCGTCGTGACTTTC. Its protein is CSARDPVVTF.

The chain is built from TRBV5-4 and TRBJ2-1, with 7 positions matching TRBD2. The CDR3 sequence is 15 residues long. V dropped 4 bases and J dropped 7; count of bases not matched to a gene: 11. In germline, CDR1 is SGHNT, CDR2 YYREEE (reference sequence). CDR3 nucleotide sequence: TGTGCCAGCAGCCAAGGCGGGAGCTTTTCAAATGAGCAGTTCTTC. Translated: CASSQGGSFSNEQFF.

The chain links TRBV12-3 or TRBV12-4 to TRBJ2-7, with D perhaps given as TRBD1 or TRBD2 (5 bases each). There are 12 residues in the CDR3. The V and J ends lost 3 bases and 2 bases respectively, with 5 bases between them. The CDR3 loop reads CASSLGAYEQYF. Written as DNA, the CDR3 is TGTGCCAGCAGTTTGGGGGCCTACGAGCAGTACTTC.